Listed here is a single T cell receptor beta chain. The antigen remains unidentified. One end of the junction is discordant with germline, which a read error may explain. This record comes from a study of T-cell memory formation after mild COVID-19. Findings and limits, study-wide: Pre-infection memory contained some responding clones, which suggested that cross-reactive memory had joined. In second-wave clones peaking day 37, SARS-CoV-2 specificity remained unconfirmed. Shrinking CD4+ clones resided mostly in CM and EM, and CD8+ ones in EMRA. The study found balanced CD4/CD8 in clones contracting day 15 to 85 and a CD4+ lean in later expanders.

Germline loops: CDR1 SGHVS, CDR2 FQNEAQ. The CDR3 spans 13 residues. TCRdb itself ran the 5' RACE reads through MiXCR, one entry per CDR3 protein. The sample has more than 300,000 distinct CDR3 sequences, 20% to 25% seen once. The chain recombines TRBV7-8 with TRBJ2-7; D uncertain. The clonotype was recovered from a man younger than 35 who had mild COVID-19 (a few samples of this study predate the infection). Cell type and time point are not known. Input material: PBMCs or a T cell subset sorted from them (not recorded which). This CDR3 is CASSPGLSFEQYF. CDR3 bases: TGTGCCAGCAGTCCCGGGCTGTCCTTCGAGCAGTACTTC.